These T cell receptor beta chains were read from a single sample in a study of cytotoxic CD8 clonotypes in ibrutinib-treated CLL. Here immunoSEQ multiplex PCR was the method, and the copy in TCRdb shows in-frame clones only, minus some. The data hold 130,000 or so clones, with less than 90% observed a single time. The sample in question was PBMCs, obtained after 24 months of ibrutinib treatment. Receptor source: a human donor with chronic lymphocytic leukemia. CDR3s include the opening cysteine and the closing phenylalanine or tryptophan. D genes are given only for firm matches. Clone size is stated in some rows and not others, as once, few, many or a class when expanded.

>NA|TRBV19|NA|TRBJ2-7
CASSIQPEEQYF
TGTGCCAGTAGTATCCAACCGGAAGAGCAGTACTTC
>once|TRBV7-9|NA|TRBJ2-3
CASSRDTDTQYF
TGTGCCAGCAGCCGGGACACAGATACGCAGTATTTT
>NA|TRBV15|NA|TRBJ2-3
CATSRAPTDTQYF
TGTGCCACCAGCAGAGCCCCCACAGATACGCAGTATTTT
>NA|TRBV28|TRBD1|TRBJ1-1
CASSSGQVEAFF
TGTGCCAGCAGCTCCGGACAGGTTGAAGCTTTCTTT
>NA|TRBV10-1|NA|TRBJ2-5
CASSEGQTGETQYF
TGCGCCAGCAGCGAGGGACAAACGGGAGAGACCCAGTACTTC
>NA|TRBV19|TRBD2|TRBJ2-7
CASSMRGLAGSYEQYF
TGTGCCAGTAGCATGAGGGGCCTAGCGGGCTCCTACGAGCAGTACTTC
>NA|TRBV5-1|NA|TRBJ2-3
CASSLEASVTDTQYF
TGCGCCAGCAGCTTGGAAGCGTCTGTCACAGATACGCAGTATTTT
>NA|TRBV6-5|TRBD1|TRBJ2-7
CASTPGTGGYEQYF
TGTGCCAGCACCCCCGGGACAGGGGGCTACGAGCAGTACTTC
>NA|TRBV27|NA|TRBJ1-2
CASSLSAGLNYGYTF
TGTGCCAGCAGTTTGAGCGCGGGCCTCAACTATGGCTACACCTTC
>few|TRBV2|NA|TRBJ1-4
CASSPIGPAGGEKLFF
TGTGCCAGCAGCCCCATCGGTCCAGCTGGTGGTGAAAAACTGTTTTTT
>NA|TRBV30|TRBD1|TRBJ2-5
CAWSADREETQYF
TGTGCCTGGAGTGCGGACAGGGAAGAGACCCAGTACTTC
>NA|TRBV7-8|NA|TRBJ2-1
CASSLGSSVTVTLRNEQFF
TGTGCCAGCAGCTTAGGATCCTCCGTGACAGTCACCCTACGTAATGAGCAGTTCTTC
>NA|TRBV7-9|TRBD1|TRBJ2-7
CASSLRRTGFVYEQYF
TGTGCCAGCAGCCTAAGGAGGACAGGGTTCGTCTACGAGCAGTACTTC
>NA|TRBV28|TRBD2|TRBJ2-1
CASRSTSGGDYNEQFF
TGTGCCAGCAGGTCGACTAGCGGGGGGGATTACAATGAGCAGTTCTTC
>NA|TRBV28|NA|TRBJ2-7
CASRKFYEQYF
TGTGCCAGCAGAAAATTCTACGAGCAGTACTTC
>NA|TRBV29-1|TRBD1|TRBJ2-3
CSSDRSSTDTQYF
TGCAGCTCGGACAGGTCCTCCACAGATACGCAGTATTTT
>NA|TRBV4-3|TRBD2|TRBJ2-1
CASSQGQRGHNEQFF
TGCGCCAGCAGCCAAGGTCAGCGGGGGCATAATGAGCAGTTCTTC
>NA|TRBV5-1|TRBD1|TRBJ1-6
CASSFQSTGWRNSPLHF
TGCGCCAGCAGCTTTCAATCGACAGGGTGGAGGAATTCACCCCTCCACTTT
>NA|TRBV28|NA|TRBJ1-1
CASSLLSSNTEAFF
TGTGCCAGCAGTTTGTTGTCTTCGAACACTGAAGCTTTCTTT
>NA|TRBV30|TRBD1|TRBJ2-5
CAWSPGDRGLQETQYF
TGTGCCTGGAGTCCAGGGGACAGGGGGCTTCAGGAGACCCAGTACTTC
>NA|TRBV7-2|NA|TRBJ2-4
CASSQNWGKNIQYF
TGTGCCAGCAGCCAAAATTGGGGCAAAAACATTCAGTACTTC
>NA|TRBV9|NA|TRBJ2-1
CASSVGGTTLSYNEQFF
TGTGCCAGCAGCGTAGGCGGAACAACCCTTAGCTACAATGAGCAGTTCTTC
>NA|TRBV7-2|NA|TRBJ1-5
CASSLANNQPQHF
TGTGCCAGCAGCTTAGCGAACAATCAGCCCCAGCATTTT
>NA|TRBV5-4|TRBD1|TRBJ2-4
CASRDRDRNIQYF
TGTGCCAGCAGAGACCGGGACAGAAACATTCAGTACTTC
>NA|TRBV27|TRBD1|TRBJ1-2
CASSADRGDGYTF
TGTGCCAGCAGTGCGGACAGGGGCGATGGCTACACCTTC
>NA|TRBV7-9|NA|TRBJ2-3
CASSLRQDSRTDTQYF
TGTGCCAGCAGCTTGCGGCAGGACAGCCGCACAGATACGCAGTATTTT
>NA|TRBV27|TRBD1|TRBJ1-3
CASSTGTEAWLLGYF
TGTGCCAGCAGTACGGGGACAGAGGCTTGGTTGCTGGGATATTTT
>NA|TRBV5-1|NA|TRBJ1-4
CASQLGTNEKLFF
TGCGCCAGCCAACTTGGAACTAATGAAAAACTGTTTTTT
>NA|TRBV19|TRBD1|TRBJ2-1
CASSISGTGHWNEQFF
TGTGCCAGTAGTATCAGCGGGACAGGGCATTGGAATGAGCAGTTCTTC
>NA|TRBV2|TRBD1|TRBJ2-1
CASSLTGQYNEQFF
TGTGCCAGCAGTTTGACGGGACAGTACAATGAGCAGTTCTTC
>NA|TRBV5-6|TRBD1|TRBJ1-4
CASSLETGGGRVYEKLFF
TGTGCCAGCAGCTTGGAGACAGGGGGCGGAAGAGTTTATGAAAAACTGTTTTTT
>NA|TRBV4-1|TRBD2|TRBJ2-5
CASSLRPGGEQETQYF
TGCGCCAGCAGCCTCCGACCCGGGGGGGAACAAGAGACCCAGTACTTC
>NA|TRBV7-2|NA|TRBJ1-4
CASSLGGGGEKLFF
TGTGCCAGCAGCTTGGGGGGAGGTGGAGAAAAACTGTTTTTT
>NA|TRBV7-6|TRBD2|TRBJ2-5
CASSFSSGGGKTQYF
TGTGCCAGCAGCTTTTCTAGCGGGGGGGGCAAGACCCAGTACTTC
>NA|TRBV11-2|TRBD2|TRBJ2-1
CASSIWAGASYNEQFF
TGTGCCAGCAGTATATGGGCGGGAGCCTCCTACAATGAGCAGTTCTTC
>NA|TRBV2|TRBD1|TRBJ1-5
CASRTGQGLGNQPQHF
TGTGCCAGCAGGACCGGACAGGGTTTGGGCAATCAGCCCCAGCATTTT
>NA|TRBV6-6|NA|TRBJ1-1
CASSYRQFGTEAFF
TGTGCCAGCAGTTACCGACAATTTGGGACTGAAGCTTTCTTT
>once|TRBV5-5|NA|TRBJ2-7
CASSLRTPSINEQYF
TGTGCCAGCAGCTTGAGGACTCCCTCGATCAACGAGCAGTACTTC
>once|TRBV9|NA|TRBJ2-2
CASSGQGGTGELFF
TGTGCCAGCAGCGGGCAGGGTGGCACCGGGGAGCTGTTTTTT
>NA|TRBV5-1|NA|TRBJ1-1
CASSFSGADTEAFF
TGCGCCAGCAGCTTCTCAGGGGCCGACACTGAAGCTTTCTTT